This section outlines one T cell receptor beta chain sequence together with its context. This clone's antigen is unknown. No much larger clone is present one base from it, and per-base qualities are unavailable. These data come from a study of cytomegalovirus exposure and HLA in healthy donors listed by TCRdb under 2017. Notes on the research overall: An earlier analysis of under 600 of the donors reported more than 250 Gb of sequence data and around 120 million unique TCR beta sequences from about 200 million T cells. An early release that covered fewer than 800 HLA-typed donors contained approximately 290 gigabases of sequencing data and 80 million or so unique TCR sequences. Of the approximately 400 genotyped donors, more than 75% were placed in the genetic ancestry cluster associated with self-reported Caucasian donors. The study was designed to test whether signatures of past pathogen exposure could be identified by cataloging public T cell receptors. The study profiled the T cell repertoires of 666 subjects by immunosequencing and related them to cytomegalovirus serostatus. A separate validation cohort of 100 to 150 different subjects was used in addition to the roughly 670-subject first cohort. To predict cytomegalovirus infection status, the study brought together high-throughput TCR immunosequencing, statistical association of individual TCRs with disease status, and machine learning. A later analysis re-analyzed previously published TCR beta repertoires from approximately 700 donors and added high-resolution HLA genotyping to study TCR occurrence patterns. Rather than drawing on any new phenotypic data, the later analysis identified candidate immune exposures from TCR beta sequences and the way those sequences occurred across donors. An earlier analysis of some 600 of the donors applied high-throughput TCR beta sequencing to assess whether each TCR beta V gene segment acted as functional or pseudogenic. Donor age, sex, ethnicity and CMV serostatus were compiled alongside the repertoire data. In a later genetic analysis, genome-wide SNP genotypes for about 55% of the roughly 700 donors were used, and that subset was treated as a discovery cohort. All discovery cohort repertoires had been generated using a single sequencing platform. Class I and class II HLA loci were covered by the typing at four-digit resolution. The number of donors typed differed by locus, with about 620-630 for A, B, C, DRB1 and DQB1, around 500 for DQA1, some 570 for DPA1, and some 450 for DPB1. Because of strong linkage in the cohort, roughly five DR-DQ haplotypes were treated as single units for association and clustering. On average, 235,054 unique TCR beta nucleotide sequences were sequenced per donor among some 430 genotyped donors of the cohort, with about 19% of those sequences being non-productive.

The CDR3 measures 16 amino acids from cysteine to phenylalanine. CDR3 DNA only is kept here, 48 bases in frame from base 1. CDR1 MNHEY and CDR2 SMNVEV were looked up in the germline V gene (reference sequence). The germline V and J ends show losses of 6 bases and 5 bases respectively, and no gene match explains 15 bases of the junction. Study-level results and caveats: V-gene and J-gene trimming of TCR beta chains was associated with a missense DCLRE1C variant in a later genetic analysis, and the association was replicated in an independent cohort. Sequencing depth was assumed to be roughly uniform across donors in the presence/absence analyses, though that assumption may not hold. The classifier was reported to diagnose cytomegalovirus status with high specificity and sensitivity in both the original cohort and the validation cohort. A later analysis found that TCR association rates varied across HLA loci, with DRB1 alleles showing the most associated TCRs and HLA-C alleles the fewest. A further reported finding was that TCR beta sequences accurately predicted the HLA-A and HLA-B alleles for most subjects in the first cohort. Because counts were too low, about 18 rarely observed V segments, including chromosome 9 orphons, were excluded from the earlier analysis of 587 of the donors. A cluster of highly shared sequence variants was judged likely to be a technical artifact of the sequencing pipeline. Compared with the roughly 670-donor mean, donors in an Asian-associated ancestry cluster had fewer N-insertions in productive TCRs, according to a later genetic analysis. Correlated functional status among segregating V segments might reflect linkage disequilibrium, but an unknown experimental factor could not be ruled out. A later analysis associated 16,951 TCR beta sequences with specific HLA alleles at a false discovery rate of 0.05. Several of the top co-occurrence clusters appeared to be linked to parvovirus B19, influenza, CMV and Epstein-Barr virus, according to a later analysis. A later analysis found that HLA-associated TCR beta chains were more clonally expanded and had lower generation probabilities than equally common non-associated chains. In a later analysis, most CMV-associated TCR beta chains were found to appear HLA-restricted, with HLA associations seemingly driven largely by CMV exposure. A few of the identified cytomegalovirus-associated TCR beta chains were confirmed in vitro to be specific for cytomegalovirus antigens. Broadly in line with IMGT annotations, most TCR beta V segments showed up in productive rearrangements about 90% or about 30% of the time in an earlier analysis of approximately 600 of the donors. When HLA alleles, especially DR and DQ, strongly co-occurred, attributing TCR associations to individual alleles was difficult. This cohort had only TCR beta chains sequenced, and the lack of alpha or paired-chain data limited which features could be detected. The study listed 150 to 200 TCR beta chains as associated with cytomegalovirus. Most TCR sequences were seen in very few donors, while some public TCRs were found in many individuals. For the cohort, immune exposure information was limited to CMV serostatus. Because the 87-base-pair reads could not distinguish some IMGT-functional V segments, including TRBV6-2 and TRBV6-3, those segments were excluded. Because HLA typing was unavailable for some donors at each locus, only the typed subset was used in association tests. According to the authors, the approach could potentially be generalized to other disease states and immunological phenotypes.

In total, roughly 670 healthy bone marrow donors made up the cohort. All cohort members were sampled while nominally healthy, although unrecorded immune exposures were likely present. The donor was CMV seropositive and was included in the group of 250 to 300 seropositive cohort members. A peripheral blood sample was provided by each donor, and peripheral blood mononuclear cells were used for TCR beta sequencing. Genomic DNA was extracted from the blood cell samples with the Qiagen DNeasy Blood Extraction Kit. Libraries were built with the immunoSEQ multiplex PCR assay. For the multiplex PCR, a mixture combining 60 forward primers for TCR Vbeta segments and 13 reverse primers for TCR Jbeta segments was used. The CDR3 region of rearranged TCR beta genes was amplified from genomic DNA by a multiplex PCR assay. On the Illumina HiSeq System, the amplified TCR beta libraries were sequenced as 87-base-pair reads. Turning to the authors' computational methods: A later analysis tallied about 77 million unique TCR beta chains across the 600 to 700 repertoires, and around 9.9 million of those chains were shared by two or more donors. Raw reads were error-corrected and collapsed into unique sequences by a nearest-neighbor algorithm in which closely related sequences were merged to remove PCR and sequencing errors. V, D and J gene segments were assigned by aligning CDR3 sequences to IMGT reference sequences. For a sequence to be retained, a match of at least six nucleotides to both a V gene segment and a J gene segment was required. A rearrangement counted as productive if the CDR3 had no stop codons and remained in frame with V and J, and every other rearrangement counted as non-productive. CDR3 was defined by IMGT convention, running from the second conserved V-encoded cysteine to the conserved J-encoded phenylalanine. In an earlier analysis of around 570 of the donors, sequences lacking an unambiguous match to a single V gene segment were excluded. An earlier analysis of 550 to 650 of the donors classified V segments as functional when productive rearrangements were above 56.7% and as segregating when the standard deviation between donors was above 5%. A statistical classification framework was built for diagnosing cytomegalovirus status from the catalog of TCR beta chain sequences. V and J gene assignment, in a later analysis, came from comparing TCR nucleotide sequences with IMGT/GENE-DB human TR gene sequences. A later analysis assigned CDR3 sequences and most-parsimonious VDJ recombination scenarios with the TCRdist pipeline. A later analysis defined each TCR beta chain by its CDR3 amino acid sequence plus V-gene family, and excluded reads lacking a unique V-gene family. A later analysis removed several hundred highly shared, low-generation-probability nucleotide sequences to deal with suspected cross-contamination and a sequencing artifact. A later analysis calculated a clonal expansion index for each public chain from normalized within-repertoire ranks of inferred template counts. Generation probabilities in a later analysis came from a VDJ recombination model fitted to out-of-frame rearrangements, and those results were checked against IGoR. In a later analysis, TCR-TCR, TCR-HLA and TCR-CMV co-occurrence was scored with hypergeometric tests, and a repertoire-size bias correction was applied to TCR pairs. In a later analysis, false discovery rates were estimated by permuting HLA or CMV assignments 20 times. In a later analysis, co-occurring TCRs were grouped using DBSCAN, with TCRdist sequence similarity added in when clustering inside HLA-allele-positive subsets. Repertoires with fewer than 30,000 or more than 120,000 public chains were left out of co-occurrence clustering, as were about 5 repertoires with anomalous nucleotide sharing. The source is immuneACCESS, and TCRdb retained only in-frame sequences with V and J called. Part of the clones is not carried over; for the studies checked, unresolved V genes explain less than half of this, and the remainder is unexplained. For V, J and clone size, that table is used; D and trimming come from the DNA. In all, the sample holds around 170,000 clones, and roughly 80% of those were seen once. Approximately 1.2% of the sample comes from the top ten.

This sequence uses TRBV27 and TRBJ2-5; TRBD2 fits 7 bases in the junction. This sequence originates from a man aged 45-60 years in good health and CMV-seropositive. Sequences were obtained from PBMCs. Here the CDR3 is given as CASRKNLALGRETQYF. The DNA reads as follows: TGTGCCAGCAGAAAGAACCTGGCCCTCGGGAGGGAGACCCAGTACTTC.